This TCR beta chain was recovered during a study of Ad26.COV2.S vaccination and SARS-CoV-2 variants. Germline CDR1 MRHNA, CDR2 SNTAGT. This CDR3 contains 16 residues. The trim removed 4 bases at V and 3 bases at J, leaving 3 bases unmatched. Study-wide results and caveats: Similar non-spike TCR breadth was observed in recipients of vaccine and of placebo. Reportedly, after vaccination the spike-specific CD8+ and CD4+ T cell responses displayed substantial breadth. Researchers cautioned that TCR breadth and depth analyses may have underestimated total T cell responses.

Clones were read by immunoSEQ multiplex PCR, and TCRdb kept only the in-frame ones, dropping some. The table shows about 350,000 clones, with approximately 90% occurring only once. A word on this clone: What it binds is unknown.

This TCR was sampled from a human donor who had recovered from COVID-19. The chain recombines TRBV6-4 with TRBJ2-3; the match to TRBD2 covers 14 bases. The sample consisted of peripheral blood, taken after recovery from COVID-19. The DNA of the CDR3 is TGTGCCAGCAGTGGACTAGCGGGGGGGCGGACAGATACGCAGTATTTT. This encodes CASSGLAGGRTDTQYF.